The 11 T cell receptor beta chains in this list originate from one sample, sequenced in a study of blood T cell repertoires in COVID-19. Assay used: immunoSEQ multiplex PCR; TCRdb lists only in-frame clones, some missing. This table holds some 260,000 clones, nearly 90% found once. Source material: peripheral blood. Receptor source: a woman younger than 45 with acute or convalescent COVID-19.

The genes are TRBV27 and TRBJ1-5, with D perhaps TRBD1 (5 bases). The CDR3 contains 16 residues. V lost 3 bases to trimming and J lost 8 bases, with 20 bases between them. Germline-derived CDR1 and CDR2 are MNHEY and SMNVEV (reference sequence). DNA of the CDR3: TGTGCCAGCAGTTTCGCGGGGCCGAGCCTCATAAAGCCCCAGCATTTT. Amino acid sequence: CASSFAGPSLIKPQHF.

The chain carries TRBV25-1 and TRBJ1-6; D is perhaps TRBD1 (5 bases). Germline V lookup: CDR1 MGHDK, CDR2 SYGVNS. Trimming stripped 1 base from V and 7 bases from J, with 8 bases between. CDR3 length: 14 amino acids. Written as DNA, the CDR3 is TGTGCCAGCAGTGAATGGACACTCAATTCACCCCTCCACTTT. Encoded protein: CASSEWTLNSPLHF.

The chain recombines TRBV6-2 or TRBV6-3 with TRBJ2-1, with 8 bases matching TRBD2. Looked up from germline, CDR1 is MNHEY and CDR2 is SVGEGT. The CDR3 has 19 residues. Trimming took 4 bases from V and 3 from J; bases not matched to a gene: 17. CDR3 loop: CASSSKGMGREGLYNEQFF. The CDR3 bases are TGTGCCAGCAGTTCCAAGGGGATGGGCCGGGAGGGCCTCTACAATGAGCAGTTCTTC.

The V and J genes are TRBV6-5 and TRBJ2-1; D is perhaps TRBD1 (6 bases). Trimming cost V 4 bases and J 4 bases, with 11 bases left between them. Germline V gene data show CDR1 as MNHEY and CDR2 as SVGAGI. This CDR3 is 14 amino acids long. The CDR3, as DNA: TGTGCCAGCAGTTTAGGACAGCCATACAATGAGCAGTTCTTC. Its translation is CASSLGQPYNEQFF.

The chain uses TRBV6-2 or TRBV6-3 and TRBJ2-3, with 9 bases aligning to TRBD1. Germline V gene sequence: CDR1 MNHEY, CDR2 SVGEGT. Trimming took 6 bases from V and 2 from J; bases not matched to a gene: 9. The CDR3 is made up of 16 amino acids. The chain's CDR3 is CASSSGTGISTDTQYF. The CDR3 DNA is TGTGCCAGCAGCTCCGGGACAGGGATTTCCACAGATACGCAGTATTTT.

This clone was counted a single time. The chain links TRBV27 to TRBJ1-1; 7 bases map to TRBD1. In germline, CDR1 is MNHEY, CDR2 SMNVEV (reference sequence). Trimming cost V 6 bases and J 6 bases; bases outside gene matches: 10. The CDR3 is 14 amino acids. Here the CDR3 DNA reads TGTGCCAGCAGAATAGGACAGGCGATCTCTGAAGCTTTCTTT. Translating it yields CASRIGQAISEAFF.

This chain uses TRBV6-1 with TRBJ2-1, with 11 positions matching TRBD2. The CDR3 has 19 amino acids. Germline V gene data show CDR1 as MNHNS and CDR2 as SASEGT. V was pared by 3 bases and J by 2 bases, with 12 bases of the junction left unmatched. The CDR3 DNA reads TGTGCCAGCAGTGAGCTAGCGGGAGGCCGGGGTACTCCCTACAATGAGCAGTTCTTC. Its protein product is CASSELAGGRGTPYNEQFF.

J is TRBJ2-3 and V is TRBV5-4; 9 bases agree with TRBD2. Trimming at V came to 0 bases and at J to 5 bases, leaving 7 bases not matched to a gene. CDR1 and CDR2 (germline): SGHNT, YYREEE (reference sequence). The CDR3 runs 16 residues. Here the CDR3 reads CASSLGGGRGRDTQYF. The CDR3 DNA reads TGTGCCAGCAGCTTGGGCGGCGGGAGGGGACGAGATACGCAGTATTTT.

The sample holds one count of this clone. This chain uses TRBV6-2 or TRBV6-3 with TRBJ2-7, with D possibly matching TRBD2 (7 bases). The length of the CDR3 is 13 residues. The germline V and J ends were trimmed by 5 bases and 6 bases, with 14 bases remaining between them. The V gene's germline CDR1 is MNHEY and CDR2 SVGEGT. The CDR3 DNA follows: TGTGCCAGCAGTCAAGGGGGGGCCGCCGAGCAGTACTTC. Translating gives CASSQGGAAEQYF.

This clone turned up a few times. CDR3 sequence: CASSSSGGEQYF. CDR3 coding DNA: TGTGCCAGCAGCTCCAGCGGCGGCGAGCAGTACTTC. V gene TRBV11-2 combines with J gene TRBJ2-7; perhaps TRBD2 as D (5 bases). The CDR3 is made up of 12 amino acids. V was trimmed by 4 bases and J by 6 bases, leaving 10 bases between them. CDR1 and CDR2 (germline): SGHAT, FQNNGV.

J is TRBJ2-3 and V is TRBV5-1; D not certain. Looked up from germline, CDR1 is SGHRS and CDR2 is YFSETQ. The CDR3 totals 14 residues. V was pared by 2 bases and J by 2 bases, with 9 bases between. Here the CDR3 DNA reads TGCGCCAGCAGCTTTGGGTGGGCCACAGATACGCAGTATTTT. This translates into CASSFGWATDTQYF.